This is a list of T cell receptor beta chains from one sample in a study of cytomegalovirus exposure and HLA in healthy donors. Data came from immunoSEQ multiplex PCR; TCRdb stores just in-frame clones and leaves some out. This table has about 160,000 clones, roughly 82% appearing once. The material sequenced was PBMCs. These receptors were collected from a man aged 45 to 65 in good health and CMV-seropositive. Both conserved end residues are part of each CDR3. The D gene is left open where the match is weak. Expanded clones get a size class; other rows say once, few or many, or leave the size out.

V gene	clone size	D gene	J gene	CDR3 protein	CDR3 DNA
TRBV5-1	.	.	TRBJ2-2	CASTPLGGDRELFF	TGCGCCAGCACCCCCCTCGGCGGGGATCGGGAGCTGTTTTTT
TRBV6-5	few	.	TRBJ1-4	CASGDSGVFF	TGTGCCAGCGGGGATTCCGGGGTGTTTTTT
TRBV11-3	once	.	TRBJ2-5	CASSPGVGLGGETQYF	TGTGCCAGCAGCCCGGGTGTAGGTCTCGGGGGAGAGACCCAGTACTTC
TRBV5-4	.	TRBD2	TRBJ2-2	CASSLGTSGRVAGELFF	TGTGCCAGCAGCTTGGGGACTAGCGGGAGAGTTGCCGGGGAGCTGTTTTTT
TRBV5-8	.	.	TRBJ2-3	CASSLPSGFDTQYF	TGTGCCAGCAGCTTGCCTTCGGGGTTCGATACGCAGTATTTT
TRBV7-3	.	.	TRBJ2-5	CASSPGSGETQYF	TGTGCCAGCAGCCCCGGAAGCGGAGAGACCCAGTACTTC
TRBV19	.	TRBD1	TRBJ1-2	CASSWGQTNYGYTF	TGTGCCAGTAGCTGGGGACAGACCAACTATGGCTACACCTTC
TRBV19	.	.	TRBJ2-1	CASSIGAVNEQFF	TGTGCCAGTAGTATAGGTGCGGTCAATGAGCAGTTCTTC
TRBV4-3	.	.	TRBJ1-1	CASSKEGRTEAFF	TGCGCCAGCTCCAAAGAGGGTAGGACTGAAGCTTTCTTT
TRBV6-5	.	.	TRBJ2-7	CASSRDTAYEQYF	TGTGCCAGCAGCCGGGACACCGCCTACGAGCAGTACTTC
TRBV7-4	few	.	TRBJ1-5	CAPDGGGNQPQHF	TGTGCCCCCGACGGGGGTGGCAATCAGCCCCAGCATTTT
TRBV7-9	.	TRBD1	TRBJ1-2	CASSPRQGADYGYTF	TGTGCCAGCAGCCCTCGGCAGGGGGCAGACTATGGCTACACCTTC
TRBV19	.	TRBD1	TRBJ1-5	CASTRAGTGVQPQHF	TGTGCCAGTACCCGCGCCGGGACAGGGGTTCAGCCCCAGCATTTT
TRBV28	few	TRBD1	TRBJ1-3	CASSSDRVNTIYF	TGTGCCAGCAGTTCTGACAGGGTAAACACCATATATTTT
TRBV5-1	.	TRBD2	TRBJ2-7	CASSGGGPYEQYF	TGCGCCAGCAGCGGCGGGGGGCCCTACGAGCAGTACTTC
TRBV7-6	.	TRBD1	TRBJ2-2	CASSRDRLNTGELFF	TGTGCCAGCAGCCGGGACAGGCTGAACACCGGGGAGCTGTTTTTT
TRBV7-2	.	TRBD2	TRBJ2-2	CASSLVPAGGFGTGELFF	TGTGCCAGCAGCTTAGTACCAGCGGGAGGGTTTGGCACCGGGGAGCTGTTTTTT
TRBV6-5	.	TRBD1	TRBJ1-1	CASSPGQANAEAFF	TGTGCCAGCAGTCCGGGACAGGCGAACGCTGAAGCTTTCTTT
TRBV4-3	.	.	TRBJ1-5	CASSQEFTDSNQPQHF	TGCGCCAGCAGCCAAGAATTCACAGATAGCAATCAGCCCCAGCATTTT
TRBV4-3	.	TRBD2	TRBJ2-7	CASSQEGGRPYEQYF	TGCGCCAGCAGCCAAGAGGGGGGGAGGCCCTACGAGCAGTACTTC
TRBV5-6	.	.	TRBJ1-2	CASTLRRGLYGYTF	TGTGCCAGCACCCTCAGGCGGGGGCTCTATGGCTACACCTTC
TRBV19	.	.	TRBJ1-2	CASSDGYRSRGYTF	TGTGCCAGTAGCGATGGGTACAGGTCGAGGGGCTACACCTTC
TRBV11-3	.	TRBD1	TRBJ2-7	CASSAGQVHEQYF	TGTGCCAGCAGCGCCGGACAGGTTCACGAGCAGTACTTC
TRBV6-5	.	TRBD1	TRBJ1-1	CASRGQGEAVGEAFF	TGTGCCAGCAGGGGACAGGGGGAAGCGGTTGGGGAAGCTTTCTTT
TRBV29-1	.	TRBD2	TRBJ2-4	CSVEIPSGGHLAKNIQYF	TGCAGCGTCGAAATCCCTAGCGGGGGCCACCTAGCCAAAAACATTCAGTACTTC
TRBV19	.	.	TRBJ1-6	CASSSRGGATSPLHF	TGTGCCAGTAGTTCCCGGGGGGGGGCAACTTCACCCCTCCACTTT
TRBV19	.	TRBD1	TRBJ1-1	CASSFGTGGTEAFF	TGTGCCAGTAGTTTCGGGACAGGGGGTACTGAAGCTTTCTTT
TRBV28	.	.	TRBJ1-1	CASSSPERGELNTEAFF	TGTGCCAGCAGTTCCCCTGAGCGCGGAGAACTGAACACTGAAGCTTTCTTT
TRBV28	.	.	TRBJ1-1	CASRLQGDTEAFF	TGTGCCAGCAGGCTTCAGGGTGACACTGAAGCTTTCTTT
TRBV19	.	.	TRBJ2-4	CASTFGQGNIQYF	TGTGCCAGTACCTTTGGGCAGGGTAACATTCAGTACTTC
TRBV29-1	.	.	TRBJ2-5	CSVAPVRGGETQYF	TGCAGCGTTGCCCCCGTGCGGGGCGGTGAGACCCAGTACTTC
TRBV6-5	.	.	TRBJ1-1	CASLRTGGNTEAFF	TGTGCCAGTCTACGCACTGGAGGGAACACTGAAGCTTTCTTT
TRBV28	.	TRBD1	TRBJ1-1	CASSSGQGAMNAEAFF	TGTGCCAGCAGTTCGGGACAGGGGGCAATGAACGCTGAAGCTTTCTTT
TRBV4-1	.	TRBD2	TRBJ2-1	CASSQRGTRDEQFF	TGCGCCAGCAGCCAGCGGGGGACTAGGGATGAGCAGTTCTTC
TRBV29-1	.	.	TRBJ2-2	CSGRGSGELFF	TGCAGCGGCAGGGGTTCCGGGGAGCTGTTTTTT
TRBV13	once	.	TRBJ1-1	CASNTGEGNEAFF	TGTGCCAGCAACACCGGGGAGGGTAATGAAGCTTTCTTT
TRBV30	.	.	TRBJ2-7	CAWRWAAGEQYF	TGTGCCTGGAGATGGGCCGCTGGCGAGCAGTACTTC
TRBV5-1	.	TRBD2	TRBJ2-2	CASSRTSGNTGELFF	TGCGCCAGCAGCCGGACTAGCGGGAACACCGGGGAGCTGTTTTTT
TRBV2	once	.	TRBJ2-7	CASQTAIEQYF	TGTGCCAGCCAGACAGCCATCGAGCAGTACTTC
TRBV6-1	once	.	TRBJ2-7	CASSEAETRRYEQYF	TGTGCCAGCAGTGAAGCGGAGACCCGGCGCTACGAGCAGTACTTC
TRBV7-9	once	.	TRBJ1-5	CASSLEGLKPQHF	TGTGCCAGCAGCTTAGAGGGACTCAAGCCCCAGCATTTT
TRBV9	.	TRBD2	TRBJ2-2	CASSPGTTTGELFF	TGTGCCAGCAGCCCCGGGACTACCACCGGGGAGCTGTTTTTT
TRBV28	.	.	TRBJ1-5	CASSSHQDQPQHF	TGTGCCAGCAGTTCACACCAGGATCAGCCCCAGCATTTT
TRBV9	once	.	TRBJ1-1	CASSVAGMNTEAFF	TGTGCCAGCAGCGTAGCGGGGATGAACACTGAAGCTTTCTTT
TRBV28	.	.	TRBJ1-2	CASSPSRRVRGYTF	TGTGCCAGCAGTCCAAGTCGCAGGGTACGCGGCTACACCTTC
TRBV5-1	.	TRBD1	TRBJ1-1	CASSVEGQGGTEAFF	TGCGCCAGCAGCGTCGAGGGACAGGGAGGCACTGAAGCTTTCTTT
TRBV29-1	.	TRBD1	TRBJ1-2	CSVSPGQGYGYTF	TGCAGCGTGAGCCCGGGACAGGGGTATGGCTACACCTTC
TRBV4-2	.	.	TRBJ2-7	CASSQRTGRDYEQYF	TGTGCCAGCAGCCAAAGAACGGGAAGGGATTACGAGCAGTACTTC
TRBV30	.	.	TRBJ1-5	CAWSGGTEPQHF	TGTGCCTGGAGCGGCGGGACCGAGCCCCAGCATTTT
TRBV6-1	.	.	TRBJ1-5	CASSEVGAKNQPQHF	TGTGCCAGCAGTGAAGTTGGGGCAAAGAATCAGCCCCAGCATTTT
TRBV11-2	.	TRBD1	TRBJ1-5	CASSLDAGQGTNQPQHF	TGTGCCAGCAGCTTAGACGCGGGACAGGGGACTAATCAGCCCCAGCATTTT
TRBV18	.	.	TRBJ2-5	CASSPPVTVYPGQETQYF	TGTGCCAGCTCACCTCCCGTTACAGTCTATCCAGGACAAGAGACCCAGTACTTC
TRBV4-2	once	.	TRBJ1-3	CASSQSLGGYDTIYF	TGTGCCAGCAGCCAGAGTTTAGGGGGTTATGACACCATATATTTT
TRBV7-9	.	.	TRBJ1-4	CASSFMVGTLATNEKLFF	TGTGCCAGCAGCTTTATGGTTGGGACACTTGCAACTAATGAAAAACTGTTTTTT
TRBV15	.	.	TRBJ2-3	CATSVSPSTDTQYF	TGTGCCACCTCGGTATCTCCTAGCACAGATACGCAGTATTTT